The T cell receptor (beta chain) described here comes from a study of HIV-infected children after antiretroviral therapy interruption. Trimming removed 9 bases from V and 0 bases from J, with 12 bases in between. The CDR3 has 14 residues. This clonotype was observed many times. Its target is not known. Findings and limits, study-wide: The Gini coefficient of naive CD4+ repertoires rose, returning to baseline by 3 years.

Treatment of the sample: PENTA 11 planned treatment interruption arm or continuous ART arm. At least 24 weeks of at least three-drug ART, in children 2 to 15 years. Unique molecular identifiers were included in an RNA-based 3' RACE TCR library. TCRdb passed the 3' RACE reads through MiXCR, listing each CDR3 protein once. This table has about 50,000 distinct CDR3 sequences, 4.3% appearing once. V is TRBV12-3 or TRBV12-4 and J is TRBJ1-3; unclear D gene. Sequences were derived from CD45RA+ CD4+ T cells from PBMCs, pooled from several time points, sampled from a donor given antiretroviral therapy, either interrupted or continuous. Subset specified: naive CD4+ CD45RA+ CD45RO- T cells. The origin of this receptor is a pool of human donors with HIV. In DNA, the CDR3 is TGTGCCAGTGCTCCAGGAACCTCTGGAAACACCATATATTTT. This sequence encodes CASAPGTSGNTIYF.